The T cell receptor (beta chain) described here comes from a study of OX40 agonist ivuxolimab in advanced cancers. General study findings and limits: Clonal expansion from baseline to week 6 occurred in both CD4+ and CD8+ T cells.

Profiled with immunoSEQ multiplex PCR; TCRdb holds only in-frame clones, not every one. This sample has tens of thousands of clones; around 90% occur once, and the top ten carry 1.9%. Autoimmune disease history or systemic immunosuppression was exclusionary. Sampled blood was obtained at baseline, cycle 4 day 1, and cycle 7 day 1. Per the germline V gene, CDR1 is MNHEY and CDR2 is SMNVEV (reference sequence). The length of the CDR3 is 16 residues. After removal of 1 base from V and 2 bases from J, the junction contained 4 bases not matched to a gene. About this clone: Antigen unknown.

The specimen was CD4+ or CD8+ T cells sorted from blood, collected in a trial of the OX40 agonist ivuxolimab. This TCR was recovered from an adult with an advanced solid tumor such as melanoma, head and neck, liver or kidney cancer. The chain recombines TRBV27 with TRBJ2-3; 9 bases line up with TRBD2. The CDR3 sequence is CASSLYSGGPTDTQYF. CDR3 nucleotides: TGTGCCAGCAGTTTATATAGCGGGGGTCCCACAGATACGCAGTATTTT.